These 28 T cell receptor beta chains were sequenced from one sample in a study of blood T cell repertoires in COVID-19. The assay was immunoSEQ multiplex PCR, and TCRdb's table has in-frame clones only and misses some. The table records roughly 250,000 clones, under 95% of them present only once. Sequenced: PBMCs or T cells enriched from blood (not recorded which). Source of these receptors: a woman between 18 and 30 years old who had recovered from COVID-19.

The J gene is TRBJ2-7, the V gene TRBV6-5; 12 bases match TRBD1. CDR1 and CDR2 (germline): MNHEY, SVGAGI. V lost 6 bases, J lost 7 bases, and 7 bases stayed unmatched. This CDR3 is built from 14 residues. CDR3 residues: CASREGQGAREQYF. The CDR3 region has the DNA TGTGCCAGCAGGGAGGGACAGGGGGCGCGAGAGCAGTACTTC.

The rearrangement joins TRBV5-6 to TRBJ1-2; TRBD1 aligns across 10 bases. The germline V gene encodes CDR1 SGHDT and CDR2 YYEEEE. Trimming took 2 bases from V and 5 from J; bases not matched to a gene: 3. The CDR3 has 14 residues. The CDR3 nucleotides are TGTGCCAGCAGCTTCGGACAGGGGGTATATGGCTACACCTTC. Translated: CASSFGQGVYGYTF.

The gene calls are TRBV5-1 and TRBJ2-7, with TRBD1 matching over 7 bases. Trimming removed 0 bases from V and 1 base from J; junction bases left unmatched: 7. Germline V gene sequence: CDR1 SGHRS, CDR2 YFSETQ. The CDR3 loop spans 16 amino acids. CDR3 sequence reads: CASSLDATGPSYEQYF. DNA for the CDR3: TGCGCCAGCAGCTTGGATGCGACAGGGCCTTCCTACGAGCAGTACTTC.

CDR3 DNA: TGTGCCAGCAGTTTATGGCGGCAGGGTGAAGAGACCCAGTACTTC. Translation gives CASSLWRQGEETQYF. The chain is built from TRBV27 and TRBJ2-5, with a possible D match to TRBD1 (5 bases). The CDR3 extends over 15 amino acids. Germline V gene data show CDR1 as MNHEY and CDR2 as SMNVEV (reference sequence). Trimming left V 1 base short and J 3 bases short, with 12 bases between.

V usage is TRBV28 and J usage is TRBJ2-7; D not certain. V lost 10 bases to trimming and J lost 0 bases, with 10 bases between them. Looked up from germline, CDR1 is MDHEN and CDR2 is SYDVKM. CDR3 size: 12 residues. DNA for the CDR3: TGTGCCATCGCGCGTAGCTCCTACGAGCAGTACTTC. Protein sequence: CAIARSSYEQYF. Full variable domain (remainder filled in from reference TRBV28 and TRBJ2-7): DVKVTQSSRYLVKRTGEKVFLECVQDMDHENMFWYRQDPGLGLRLIYFSYDVKMKEKGDIPEGYSVSREKKERFSLILESASTNQTSMYLCAIARSSYEQYFGPGTRLTVT.

This chain uses TRBV9 with TRBJ1-3; tentative D call: TRBD1 (5 bases). The CDR3 length is 15 residues. Germline values: CDR1 SGDLS, CDR2 YYNGEE. V was trimmed by 4 bases and J by 0 bases, leaving 11 bases between them. This CDR3 reads CASSSSTASGNTIYF. As DNA, the CDR3 is TGTGCCAGCAGCTCTTCGACAGCCTCTGGAAACACCATATATTTT.

V and J are TRBV29-1 and TRBJ2-7; 11 positions agree with TRBD2. There are 14 residues in the CDR3. Per germline, CDR1 SQVTM and CDR2 ANQGSEA. V lost 5 bases, J lost 4 bases, and 7 bases stayed unmatched. The CDR3 reads CSVSTSGSLYEQYF. The CDR3 DNA reads as TGCAGCGTTTCAACTAGCGGGAGTCTTTACGAGCAGTACTTC.

J is TRBJ1-1 and V is TRBV7-6; D uncertain. In germline, CDR1 is SGHVS, CDR2 FNYEAQ. V gave up 3 bases and J gave up 3 bases, with 11 bases separating them. The CDR3 is 14 amino acids. CDR3 nucleotide sequence: TGTGCCAGCAGCTTGTTTCGGAGGGACACTGAAGCTTTCTTT. As protein: CASSLFRRDTEAFF. The variable domain in full, completed from reference TRBV7-6 and TRBJ1-1, reads GAGVSQSPRYKVTKRGQDVALRCDPISGHVSLYWYRQALGQGPEFLTYFNYEAQQDKSGLPNDRFSAERPEGSISTLTIQRTEQRDSAMYRCASSLFRRDTEAFFGQGTRLTVV.

The chain joins TRBV7-8 to TRBJ1-5; D is unclear. V lost 2 bases, J lost 5 bases, and 4 bases lay in between. CDR1 is SGHVS and CDR2 is FQNEAQ in the germline V gene. The CDR3 loop spans 12 amino acids. The CDR3 region has the DNA TGTGCCAGCAGCTTACCGGATCAGCCCCAGCATTTT. Its translation is CASSLPDQPQHF. The variable domain in full, with the rest retrieved from reference TRBV7-8 and TRBJ1-5, is GAGVSQSPRYKVAKRGQDVALRCDPISGHVSLFWYQQALGQGPEFLTYFQNEAQLDKSGLPSDRFFAERPEGSVSTLKIQRTQQEDSAVYLCASSLPDQPQHFGDGTRLSIL.

This rearrangement joins TRBV11-1 to TRBJ1-2; a weak D match, TRBD1 (5 bases). The V end was cut by 1 base, the J end by 7 bases, with 10 bases between. This CDR3 has 13 amino acids. Germline V lookup: CDR1 SGHAT, CDR2 FQDESV (reference sequence). DNA for the CDR3: TGTGCCAGCAGCTTAGAGGGGATACGTGGCTACACCTTC. As protein: CASSLEGIRGYTF.

The CDR3 DNA reads TGCGCCAGCAGGGTTTCGGACTATGGCTACACCTTC. This sequence encodes CASRVSDYGYTF. V and J are TRBV5-1 and TRBJ1-2; no clear D gene. This CDR3 contains 12 residues. Trimming stripped 5 bases from V and 3 bases from J, with 8 bases between. CDR1 and CDR2 (germline): SGHRS, YFSETQ.

The V call is TRBV18, the J call TRBJ2-1; 11 bases match TRBD1. The CDR3 covers 15 residues. J lost 6 bases, V lost 7 bases, and 8 bases had no gene match. Germline lookup yields CDR1 KGHSH and CDR2 LQKENI. Here the CDR3 DNA reads TGTGCCAGCTACGGACAGGGGGCCCGGGGCAATGAGCAGTTCTTC. Encoded protein: CASYGQGARGNEQFF.

The CDR3 coding sequence is TGTGCCAGCAGCGCCGGGACTAGCGTCTACGAGCAGTACTTC. Protein: CASSAGTSVYEQYF. V usage is TRBV9 and J usage is TRBJ2-7; TRBD2 aligns across 10 bases. The CDR3 runs 14 residues. V lost 3 bases to trimming and J lost 3 bases; unmatched junction nucleotides: 3. Germline-derived CDR1 and CDR2 are SGDLS and YYNGEE.

The J gene is TRBJ2-1, the V gene TRBV12-3 or TRBV12-4; TRBD1 might be the D (6 bases). The CDR3 runs to 13 residues. The V end lost 8 bases, the J end lost 6 bases, and 14 bases lay between the germline ends. CDR3 in amino acids: CASSSAGVNEQFF. DNA of the CDR3: TGTGCCAGCTCCTCCGCAGGGGTCAATGAGCAGTTCTTC.

The gene calls are TRBV28 and TRBJ2-3; 13 nucleotides match TRBD2. CDR1 and CDR2 from the germline V gene are MDHEN and SYDVKM. The trim removed 3 bases at V and 6 bases at J, leaving 18 bases unmatched. This CDR3 contains 20 residues. CDR3 coding DNA: TGTGCCAGCAGTTTTCACCTCCGCGACCTACTAGCGGGAGGGGGGGATACGCAGTATTTT. This encodes CASSFHLRDLLAGGGDTQYF.

For the CDR3, the DNA is TGTGCCAGCGGTGCATTATCGGGGAATGAGCAGTTCTTC. This encodes CASGALSGNEQFF. This chain links TRBV12-3 or TRBV12-4 with TRBJ2-1; possible D gene TRBD2, 5 bases. V was clipped by 8 bases and J by 7 bases, with 15 bases between them. CDR3 size: 13 residues.

The V gene is TRBV4-1, the J gene TRBJ2-3; a possible D gene is TRBD2 (5 bases). The CDR3 is 13 residues long. The V and J ends lost 1 base and 5 bases respectively, with 7 bases between them. CDR1 and CDR2 from the germline V gene are MGHRA and YSYEKL. In DNA, the CDR3 is TGCGCCAGCAGCCAAGGGAGCGGAGATACGCAGTATTTT. This sequence encodes CASSQGSGDTQYF.

V usage is TRBV10-3 and J usage is TRBJ1-4; TRBD1 agrees at 7 bases. From germline, CDR1 is ENHRY and CDR2 SYGVKD. CDR3 length: 14 residues. V lost 8 bases, J lost 4 bases, and 7 bases stayed unmatched. The CDR3: CAISRDSVNEKLFF. The CDR3 DNA reads as TGTGCCATCTCCCGGGACAGCGTTAATGAAAAACTGTTTTTT.

CDR3 amino acids: CASSLAGTGVRRGNTIYF. CDR3 coding DNA: TGTGCCAGCAGCTTAGCTGGGACAGGGGTCCGAAGGGGAAACACCATATATTTT. This sequence joins TRBV7-8 and TRBJ1-3, with 10 positions matching TRBD1. Germline lookup yields CDR1 SGHVS and CDR2 FQNEAQ. The ends lost 0 bases at V and 4 bases at J; junction bases unmatched: 9. This CDR3 spans 18 amino acids.

The chain uses TRBV20-1 and TRBJ2-7; D not resolved. In germline, CDR1 is DFQATT, CDR2 SNEGSKA (reference sequence). V dropped 3 bases and J dropped 7 bases, with 10 bases sitting between them. CDR3 size: 11 residues. The CDR3 region is CSASRANEQYF. In DNA, the CDR3 is TGCAGTGCTAGTCGCGCTAATGAGCAGTACTTC.

This chain links TRBV27 with TRBJ1-2; 8 bases match TRBD1. Germline lookup yields CDR1 MNHEY and CDR2 SMNVEV (reference sequence). Trimming removed 5 bases from V and 0 bases from J; junction bases left unmatched: 2. This CDR3 region has 14 residues. CDR3 nucleotide sequence: TGTGCCAGCAGTCGGGACAGGACTAACTATGGCTACACCTTC. Its protein is CASSRDRTNYGYTF.

CDR3 amino acids: CASSQDGREGASSYNEQFF. As DNA, the CDR3 is TGTGCCAGCAGCCAAGACGGCAGGGAAGGCGCGAGCTCCTACAATGAGCAGTTCTTC. The chain links TRBV3-1 (or the pseudogene TRBV3-2) to TRBJ2-1, with a possible D match to TRBD1 (5 bases). Trimming took off 0 bases at V and 0 bases at J, with 18 bases between the two ends. The V gene's germline CDR1 is LGHDT and CDR2 YNNKEL (reference sequence). The CDR3 runs 19 residues.

The genes are TRBV9 and TRBJ1-1; D might be TRBD1 (5 bases). The CDR3 is made up of 14 amino acids. The V end was cut by 0 bases, the J end by 0 bases, with 6 bases between. Per the germline V gene, CDR1 is SGDLS and CDR2 is YYNGEE. Here the CDR3 reads CASSVGGVNTEAFF. The CDR3 region has the DNA TGTGCCAGCAGCGTAGGGGGCGTGAACACTGAAGCTTTCTTT. Looking up the rest from reference TRBV9 and TRBJ1-1 gives the full variable domain: DSGVTQTPKHLITATGQRVTLRCSPRSGDLSVYWYQQSLDQGLQFLIQYYNGEERAKGNILERFSAQQFPDLHSELNLSSLELGDSALYFCASSVGGVNTEAFFGQGTRLTVV.

The CDR3, as DNA: TGTGCCAGCAGCGTCGCGGGAGGGAGCACAGATACGCAGTATTTT. This gives the protein CASSVAGGSTDTQYF. This chain connects TRBV9 to TRBJ2-3; 9 bases are shared with TRBD2. CDR3 length equals 15 residues. The V gene end was trimmed by 2 bases and the J gene end by 0 bases; junction bases not matched to a gene: 1. The germline V gene encodes CDR1 SGDLS and CDR2 YYNGEE.

The V gene is TRBV6-2 or TRBV6-3, the J gene TRBJ2-2, with TRBD1 matching 10 bases. The CDR3 has 19 amino acids. V lost 2 bases and J lost 5; bases outside the gene matches: 14. The germline gives CDR1 MNHEY, CDR2 SVGEGT. The CDR3 is CASSYHGTGVWIRTGELFF. CDR3 DNA sequence: TGTGCCAGCAGTTACCACGGGACAGGGGTTTGGATAAGAACCGGGGAGCTGTTTTTT.

This sequence joins TRBV4-3 and TRBJ1-5; no clear D gene. CDR3 size: 15 residues. V lost 1 base, J lost 0 bases, and 7 bases lay in between. Germline V CDR1 and CDR2: LGHNA, YSLEER. The CDR3 DNA follows: TGCGCCAGCAGCCAAGTGGTCGGTAGCAATCAGCCCCAGCATTTT. Translated, it gives CASSQVVGSNQPQHF.

This sequence joins TRBV9 and TRBJ1-3, with D maybe TRBD1 (6 bases). CDR3 length: 15 residues. The V and J ends lost 3 bases and 2 bases respectively, with 12 bases between them. CDR1 is SGDLS, CDR2 YYNGEE, per germline. The CDR3 bases are TGTGCCAGCAGCGCCTCTACAGGGCCTGGAAACACCATATATTTT. Protein: CASSASTGPGNTIYF. Variable domain in full (rest from reference TRBV9 and TRBJ1-3): DSGVTQTPKHLITATGQRVTLRCSPRSGDLSVYWYQQSLDQGLQFLIQYYNGEERAKGNILERFSAQQFPDLHSELNLSSLELGDSALYFCASSASTGPGNTIYFGEGSWLTVV.

The gene calls are TRBV6-5 and TRBJ2-1, with 7 bases that match TRBD2. The trim removed 8 bases at V and 3 bases at J, leaving 4 bases unmatched. Germline-derived CDR1 and CDR2 are MNHEY and SVGAGI. The CDR3 is made up of 13 amino acids. CDR3 residues: CASGRAGYNEQFF. CDR3 nucleotides: TGTGCCAGCGGGAGGGCGGGCTACAATGAGCAGTTCTTC.